These 30 T cell receptor beta chains originate from one sample sequenced in a study of cytomegalovirus exposure and HLA in healthy donors. The primer mix had 60 Vbeta and 13 Jbeta primers. Clones were sequenced by immunoSEQ multiplex PCR, and TCRdb holds only the in-frame ones, with some missing. The profile shows approximately 41,000 clones, approximately 84% of them singletons. The sequencing input was PBMCs. The receptors were gathered from a man over 45 in good health and CMV-seronegative.

The chain employs TRBV30 and TRBJ1-6, with D possibly TRBD1 on 5 matching bases. Germline CDR1 is GTSNPN and CDR2 is SVGIG (reference sequence). This CDR3 region has 12 residues. The V end was cut by 1 base, the J end by 9 bases, with 7 bases between. As DNA, the CDR3 is TGTGCCTGGAGTGAAGGGGTTTCACCCCTCCACTTT. Protein sequence: CAWSEGVSPLHF.

V usage is TRBV28 and J usage is TRBJ2-1; D not resolved. The CDR3 totals 11 residues. Trimming stripped 6 bases from V and 7 bases from J, with 7 bases between. Germline assignment: CDR1 MDHEN and CDR2 SYDVKM. The CDR3 region is CASSLRNEQFF. CDR3 DNA: TGTGCCAGCAGCCTACGAAATGAGCAGTTCTTC.

In this sample, this clone turned up a few times. V gene TRBV29-1 combines with J gene TRBJ1-2; 7 positions match TRBD1. Germline loops: CDR1 SQVTM, CDR2 ANQGSEA. The CDR3 consists of 13 residues. V lost 4 bases and J lost 9; bases outside the gene matches: 11. CDR3 in DNA: TGCAGCGTTGCCAGGACAGGAGAAATGAGCTACACCTTC. It translates to CSVARTGEMSYTF. Supplemented by reference TRBV29-1 and TRBJ1-2, the full variable domain reads SAVISQKPSRDICQRGTSLTIQCQVDSQVTMMFWYRQQPGQSLTLIATANQGSEATYESGFVIDKFPISRPNLTFSTLTVSNMSPEDSSIYLCSVARTGEMSYTFGSGTRLTVV.

This clone was seen more than once but under ten times. At one of its ends the junction is not consistent with the germline gene, which may arise from a read error. V and J are TRBV7-9 and TRBJ2-5; possibly TRBD1 for D (5 bases). The CDR3 runs 14 residues. Germline assignment: CDR1 SEHNR and CDR2 FQNEAQ (reference sequence). The CDR3 is CSSSFDSTRETQYF. The CDR3 nucleotides are TGTTCCAGCAGCTTCGACAGCACCAGGGAGACCCAGTACTTC.

This chain links TRBV11-2 with TRBJ2-2; TRBD1 might be the D (6 bases). The V gene lost 4 bases and the J gene lost 2 bases, with 20 bases spanning the gap. The CDR3 contains 18 residues. The V gene's germline CDR1 is SGHAT and CDR2 FQNNGV. CDR3 bases: TGTGCCAGCAGCTCGGGCAGGGGAACTTCTTTTAACACCGGGGAGCTGTTTTTT. Amino acid sequence: CASSSGRGTSFNTGELFF.

The chain is built from TRBV5-1 and TRBJ2-2, with 7 bases lining up with TRBD2. The CDR3 totals 15 residues. Germline values: CDR1 SGHRS, CDR2 YFSETQ. V lost 4 bases, J lost 4 bases, and 7 bases stayed unmatched. CDR3 sequence (DNA): TGCGCCAGCAGCCGGGGGGACTCGGGCACCGGGGAGCTGTTTTTT. Its protein is CASSRGDSGTGELFF.

This clone occurred once. The J gene is TRBJ2-7, the V gene TRBV5-1, with TRBD1 matching 9 bases. This CDR3 spans 16 amino acids. The germline gives CDR1 SGHRS, CDR2 YFSETQ. V gave up 0 bases and J gave up 2 bases; unmatched junction bases: 6. The CDR3 is CASSLAAGTGTYEQYF. CDR3 DNA sequence: TGCGCCAGCAGCTTGGCCGCCGGGACAGGGACCTACGAGCAGTACTTC.

The V gene is TRBV30, the J gene TRBJ2-3, with 7 bases lining up with TRBD1. The CDR3 has 14 amino acids. The V and J ends lost 8 bases and 2 bases, in that order; junction bases with no gene match: 10. CDR1 is GTSNPN, CDR2 SVGIG, per germline (reference sequence). The CDR3 region is CARQGFCSTDTQYF. The CDR3 coding sequence is TGTGCCAGACAGGGTTTTTGTTCCACAGATACGCAGTATTTT. Complete variable domain (other parts from reference TRBV30 and TRBJ2-3): SQTIHQWPATLVQPVGSPLSLECTVEGTSNPNLYWYRQAAGRGLQLLFYSVGIGQISSEVPQNLSASRPQDRQFILSSKKLLLSDSGFYLCARQGFCSTDTQYFGPGTRLTVL.

This chain connects TRBV27 to TRBJ2-7; 8 bases map to TRBD2. Germline trimming cut 6 bases from V and 1 base from J; bases unmatched to any gene: 14. Germline assignment: CDR1 MNHEY and CDR2 SMNVEV (reference sequence). The CDR3 covers 17 residues. The DNA of the CDR3 is TGTGCCAGCAGAAATCCCTTCTCCCGGGAGGGTTCCTACGAGCAGTACTTC. Translation: CASRNPFSREGSYEQYF.

The chain uses TRBV29-1 and TRBJ2-7, with 8 bases lining up with TRBD1. The CDR3 is 14 amino acids. Losses at the gene ends were 7 bases for V and 0 bases for J; bases not matched to a gene: 8. Germline V gene data show CDR1 as SQVTM and CDR2 as ANQGSEA. DNA of the CDR3: TGCAGCGCAAAAGACAGGGGCAGCTCCTACGAGCAGTACTTC. It is translated as CSAKDRGSSYEQYF.

This clone is a singleton in its sample. The chain has TRBV5-4 and TRBJ1-5; D remains unclear. V lost 2 bases, J lost 7 bases, and 10 bases lay in between. Germline values: CDR1 SGHNT, CDR2 YYREEE (reference sequence). This CDR3 comprises 13 residues. CDR3 sequence reads: CASSLNAEQPQHF. CDR3 nucleotide sequence: TGTGCCAGCAGCTTAAACGCGGAACAGCCCCAGCATTTT.

The rearrangement uses TRBV5-5 and TRBJ2-5; 9 nucleotides line up with TRBD1. The ends lost 4 bases at V and 4 bases at J; junction bases unmatched: 8. Germline CDR1 and CDR2: SGHKS and YYEKEE (reference sequence). The CDR3 is made up of 15 amino acids. Here the CDR3 DNA reads TGTGCCAGCAGCGAGGGACAGGGCAGGGGAGAGACCCAGTACTTC. Translated: CASSEGQGRGETQYF.

The chain carries TRBV4-1 and TRBJ2-3; D possibly corresponds to TRBD2 (5 bases). V was cut by 4 bases and J by 4 bases, with 15 bases left in between. Germline CDR1 and CDR2: MGHRA and YSYEKL. This CDR3 is built from 15 residues. The CDR3 nucleotides are TGCGCCAGCAGCCTTGTGGCTAGCCTAGCAGATACGCAGTATTTT. This gives the protein CASSLVASLADTQYF.

CDR3 DNA sequence: TGTGCCAGCAGTTACTCGGGAGTAGCTAACTATGGCTACACCTTC. Its protein is CASSYSGVANYGYTF. The V gene is TRBV6-5, the J gene TRBJ1-2; D is unclear. This CDR3 contains 15 residues. V lost 0 bases and J lost 0, with 8 bases in between. Germline V lookup: CDR1 MNHEY, CDR2 SVGAGI.

This chain uses TRBV5-1 with TRBJ2-3, with 12 bases aligning to TRBD1. V gave up 4 bases and J gave up 2 bases; unmatched junction bases: 2. Germline V gives CDR1 SGHRS, CDR2 YFSETQ. The CDR3 totals 15 residues. The CDR3 DNA reads TGCGCCAGCAGCCTGGGACAGGGGGCCACAGATACGCAGTATTTT. As protein: CASSLGQGATDTQYF.

The CDR3 bases are TGTGCCAGCGTAGGGGTTGGCACTGAAGCTTTCTTT. It specifies CASVGVGTEAFF. J is TRBJ1-1 and V is TRBV6-6, with a weak D call TRBD1 (5 bases). The CDR3 spans 12 residues. The V end was cut by 8 bases, the J end by 4 bases, with 11 bases between. CDR1 and CDR2 (germline): MNHNY, SVGAGI (reference sequence).

The J gene is TRBJ1-4, the V gene TRBV2; 8 bases agree with TRBD1. With 6 bases clipped from V and 1 base from J, the junction kept 13 bases outside the gene matches. The length of the CDR3 is 18 residues. Germline CDR1 reads SNHLY; CDR2 reads FYNNEI. The CDR3 nucleotides read TGTGCCAGCAGCGGGCGGGCAGGGGGCGAGGAAACTAATGAAAAACTGTTTTTT. Protein: CASSGRAGGEETNEKLFF.

The J gene is TRBJ1-4, the V gene TRBV4-1; 7 bases line up with TRBD1. Germline trimming cut 3 bases from V and 5 bases from J; bases unmatched to any gene: 0. The CDR3 sequence is 13 residues long. The germline V gene has CDR1 MGHRA and CDR2 YSYEKL. The CDR3 loop is CASSQDRNEKLFF. In nucleotides, the CDR3 is TGCGCCAGCAGCCAGGACAGGAATGAAAAACTGTTTTTT.

This rearrangement joins TRBV5-6 to TRBJ2-7; a possible D gene is TRBD1 (6 bases). The CDR3 is 15 amino acids. Germline assignment: CDR1 SGHDT and CDR2 YYEEEE. The V end was cut by 1 base, the J end by 4 bases, with 15 bases between. The CDR3 here is CASSLIQGLTYEQYF. The CDR3 DNA reads TGTGCCAGCAGCTTGATTCAGGGGCTAACTTACGAGCAGTACTTC.

The genes are TRBV15 and TRBJ1-2; possibly TRBD1 for D (5 bases). The V end was cut by 1 base, the J end by 5 bases, with 23 bases between. Germline CDR1 reads LNHNV; CDR2 reads YYDKDF (reference sequence). CDR3 length: 18 residues. The CDR3 protein is CATSRVEQQDPMGYGYTF. The CDR3 nucleotides are TGTGCCACCAGCAGAGTCGAGCAACAGGACCCCATGGGGTATGGCTACACCTTC.

The chain has TRBV4-3 and TRBJ2-7; D ambiguous. There are 15 residues in the CDR3. V lost 2 bases, J lost 5 bases, and 16 bases lay in between. CDR1 LGHNA and CDR2 YSLEER come from the germline V gene. The CDR3 sequence is CASSQSQGGRHEQYF. Written as DNA, the CDR3 is TGCGCCAGCAGCCAAAGCCAAGGCGGTAGACACGAGCAGTACTTC.

The chain has TRBV6-1 and TRBJ1-1; D is perhaps TRBD1 (6 bases). Trimming removed 3 bases from V and 4 bases from J, with 21 bases in between. In germline, CDR1 is MNHNS, CDR2 SASEGT. CDR3 size: 17 residues. CDR3 sequence (DNA): TGTGCCAGCAGTGACGAGGGGGGGAGGCTGAGAGGCACTGAAGCTTTCTTT. This codes for CASSDEGGRLRGTEAFF.

The chain has TRBV4-3 and TRBJ2-3; TRBD2 aligns across 9 bases. Germline loops: CDR1 LGHNA, CDR2 YSLEER. CDR3 length: 17 residues. The trim removed 0 bases at V and 5 bases at J, leaving 9 bases unmatched. CDR3: CASSQDFAGGPGDTQYF. CDR3 DNA: TGCGCCAGCAGCCAAGACTTTGCGGGAGGGCCGGGAGATACGCAGTATTTT.

V usage is TRBV11-2 and J usage is TRBJ1-1, with TRBD1 as a possible D gene (5 bases). V was pared by 1 base and J by 3 bases, with 9 bases between. Germline V CDR1 and CDR2: SGHAT, FQNNGV. The CDR3 is 14 amino acids. CDR3 sequence (DNA): TGTGCCAGCAGCTTAGGGGGGGAATACACTGAAGCTTTCTTT. Translation: CASSLGGEYTEAFF.

The table lists this clone with a count of one. This chain joins TRBV5-6 and TRBJ1-1, with a possible D match to TRBD1 (5 bases). This CDR3 has 14 residues. Germline assignment: CDR1 SGHDT and CDR2 YYEEEE. Deletions cut 4 bases from V and 4 bases from J, with 14 bases between. DNA for the CDR3: TGTGCCAGCAGCCCACCAAGAAGGGGCACTGAAGCTTTCTTT. Its protein is CASSPPRRGTEAFF.

This chain connects TRBV4-2 to TRBJ2-7, with 12 bases that match TRBD1. The CDR3 extends over 15 amino acids. CDR1 and CDR2 from the germline V gene are LGHNA and YNFKEQ. V shed 4 bases and J 0 bases; nucleotides not matched to a gene: 1. The CDR3 sequence is CASSRDRGLSYEQYF. In nucleotides, the CDR3 is TGTGCCAGCAGCCGGGACAGGGGGCTCTCCTACGAGCAGTACTTC.

This sequence joins TRBV27 and TRBJ2-7; 8 bases agree with TRBD2. This CDR3 spans 14 amino acids. CDR1 is MNHEY and CDR2 is SMNVEV in the germline V gene (reference sequence). J gave up 3 bases and V 6 bases, and 7 bases lay outside the gene matches. DNA for the CDR3: TGTGCCAGCAGCCCTGGACGGGAGGGCTACGAGCAGTACTTC. This translates into CASSPGREGYEQYF.

This chain uses TRBV28 with TRBJ2-5, with 8 bases aligning to TRBD1. J lost 5 bases, V lost 7 bases, and 12 bases had no gene match. Germline V gene sequence: CDR1 MDHEN, CDR2 SYDVKM. CDR3 length: 15 residues. The CDR3 DNA sequence: TGTGCCAGCATTCTCTCCGGGACAGGAGGCGAGACCCAGTACTTC. Translation: CASILSGTGGETQYF. The complete variable domain, with remaining parts taken from reference TRBV28 and TRBJ2-5, reads DVKVTQSSRYLVKRTGEKVFLECVQDMDHENMFWYRQDPGLGLRLIYFSYDVKMKEKGDIPEGYSVSREKKERFSLILESASTNQTSMYLCASILSGTGGETQYFGPGTRLLVL.

Written as DNA, the CDR3 is TGCGCCAGCAGCTTCGGGACAGGGCTGTACGAGCAGTACTTC. The encoded protein is CASSFGTGLYEQYF. J is TRBJ2-7 and V is TRBV5-1; 9 bases align to TRBD1. The germline gives CDR1 SGHRS, CDR2 YFSETQ. This CDR3 has 14 residues. J lost 4 bases, V lost 2 bases, and 4 bases had no gene match.

A note on this clone: Mismatch with germline at one junction end may stem from a read error. J is TRBJ2-1 and V is TRBV7-9; 8 bases fit TRBD2. CDR3 length equals 13 residues. The germline V gene has CDR1 SEHNR and CDR2 FQNEAQ (reference sequence). The CDR3 DNA reads as TGTTCCAGCCCGGGACTAGTTGTCGATGAGCAGTTCTTC. Amino acid sequence: CSSPGLVVDEQFF. Variable domain in full (rest from reference TRBV7-9 and TRBJ2-1): DTGVSQNPRHKITKRGQNVTFRCDPISEHNRLYWYRQTLGQGPEFLTYFQNEAQLEKSRLLSDRFSAERPKGSFSTLEIQRTEQGDSAMYLCSSPGLVVDEQFFGPGTRLTVL.